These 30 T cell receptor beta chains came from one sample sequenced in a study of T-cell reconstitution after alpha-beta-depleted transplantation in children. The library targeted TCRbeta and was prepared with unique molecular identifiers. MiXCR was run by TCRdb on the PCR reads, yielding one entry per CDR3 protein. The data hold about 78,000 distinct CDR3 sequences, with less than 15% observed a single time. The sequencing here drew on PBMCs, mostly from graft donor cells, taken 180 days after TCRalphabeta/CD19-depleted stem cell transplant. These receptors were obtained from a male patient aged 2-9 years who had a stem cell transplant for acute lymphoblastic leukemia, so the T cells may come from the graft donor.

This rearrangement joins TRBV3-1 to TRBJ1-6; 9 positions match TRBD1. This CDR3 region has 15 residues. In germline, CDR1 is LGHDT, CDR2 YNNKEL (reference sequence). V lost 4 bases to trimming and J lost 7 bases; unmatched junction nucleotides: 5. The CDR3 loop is CASSPGQGKNSPLHF. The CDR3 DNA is TGTGCCAGCAGCCCCGGACAGGGGAAGAATTCACCCCTCCACTTT. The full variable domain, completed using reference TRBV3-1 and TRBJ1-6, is DTAVSQTPKYLVTQMGNDKSIKCEQNLGHDTMYWYKQDSKKFLKIMFSYNNKELIINETVPNRFSPKSPDKAHLNLHINSLELGDSAVYFCASSPGQGKNSPLHFGNGTRLTVT.

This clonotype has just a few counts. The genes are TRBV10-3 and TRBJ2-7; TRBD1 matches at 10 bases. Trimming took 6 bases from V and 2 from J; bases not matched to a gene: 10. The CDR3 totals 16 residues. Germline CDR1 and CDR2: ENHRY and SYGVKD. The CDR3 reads CAISGTGEIGAYEQYF. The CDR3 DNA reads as TGTGCCATCAGCGGGACAGGGGAGATCGGGGCCTACGAGCAGTACTTC.

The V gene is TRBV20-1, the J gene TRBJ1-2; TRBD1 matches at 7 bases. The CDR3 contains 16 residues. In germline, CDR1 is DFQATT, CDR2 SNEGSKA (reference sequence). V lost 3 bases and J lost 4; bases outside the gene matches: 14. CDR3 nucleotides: TGCAGTGCTAGGTCCAGAGACAGGGTTCATTCCTATGGCTACACCTTC. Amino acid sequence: CSARSRDRVHSYGYTF.

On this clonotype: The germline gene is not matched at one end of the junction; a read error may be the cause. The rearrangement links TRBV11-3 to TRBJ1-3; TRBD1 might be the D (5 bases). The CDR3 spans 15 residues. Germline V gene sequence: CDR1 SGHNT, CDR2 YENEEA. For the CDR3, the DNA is TGTGACAGCAGGGTCGTTATTCCCCGGGACGGGACCATATATTTT. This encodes CDSRVVIPRDGTIYF.

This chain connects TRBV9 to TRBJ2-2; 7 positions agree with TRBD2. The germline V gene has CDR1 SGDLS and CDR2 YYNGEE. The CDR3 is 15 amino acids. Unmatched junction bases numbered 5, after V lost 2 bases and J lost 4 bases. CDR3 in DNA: TGTGCCAGCAGCGTTCTCAGGGAGGGCACCGGGGAGCTGTTTTTT. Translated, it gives CASSVLREGTGELFF.

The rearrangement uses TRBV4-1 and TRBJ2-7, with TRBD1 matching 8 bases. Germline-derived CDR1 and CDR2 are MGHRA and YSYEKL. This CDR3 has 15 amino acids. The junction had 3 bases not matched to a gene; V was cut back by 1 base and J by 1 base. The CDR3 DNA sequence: TGCGCCAGCAGCCAAGGACAGGGGCCTTCCTACGAGCAGTACTTC. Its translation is CASSQGQGPSYEQYF.

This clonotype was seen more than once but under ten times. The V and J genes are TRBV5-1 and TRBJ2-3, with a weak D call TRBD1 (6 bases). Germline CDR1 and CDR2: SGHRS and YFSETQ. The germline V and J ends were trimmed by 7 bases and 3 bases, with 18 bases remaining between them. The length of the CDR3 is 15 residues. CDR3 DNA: TGCGCCAGCGCCTTCACCGGGACAACAACAGATACGCAGTATTTT. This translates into CASAFTGTTTDTQYF.

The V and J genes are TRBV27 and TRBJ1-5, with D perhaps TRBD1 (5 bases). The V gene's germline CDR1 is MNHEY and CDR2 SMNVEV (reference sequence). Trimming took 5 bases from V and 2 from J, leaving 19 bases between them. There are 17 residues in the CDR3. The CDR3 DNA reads TGTGCCAGCAGTCCTTTCGGGACGCCTCATGGCAATCAGCCCCAGCATTTT. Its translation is CASSPFGTPHGNQPQHF.

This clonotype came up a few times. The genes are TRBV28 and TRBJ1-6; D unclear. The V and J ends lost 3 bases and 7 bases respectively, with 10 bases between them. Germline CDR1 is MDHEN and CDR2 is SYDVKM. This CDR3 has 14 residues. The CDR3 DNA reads TGTGCCAGCAGTTTGGTACGGAGAAATTCACCCCTCCACTTT. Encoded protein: CASSLVRRNSPLHF. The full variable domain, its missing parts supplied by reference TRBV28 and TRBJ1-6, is DVKVTQSSRYLVKRTGEKVFLECVQDMDHENMFWYRQDPGLGLRLIYFSYDVKMKEKGDIPEGYSVSREKKERFSLILESASTNQTSMYLCASSLVRRNSPLHFGNGTRLTVT.

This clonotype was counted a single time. The CDR3 reads CASSEISGQLNTEAFF. CDR3 in DNA: TGTGCCAGCAGTGAAATCTCGGGACAGCTGAACACTGAAGCTTTCTTT. The chain is built from TRBV25-1 and TRBJ1-1; TRBD1 matches 7 bases. The CDR3 consists of 16 residues. Germline lookup yields CDR1 MGHDK and CDR2 SYGVNS. The V segment lost 2 bases and the J segment 0 bases; nucleotides outside the gene matches: 6.

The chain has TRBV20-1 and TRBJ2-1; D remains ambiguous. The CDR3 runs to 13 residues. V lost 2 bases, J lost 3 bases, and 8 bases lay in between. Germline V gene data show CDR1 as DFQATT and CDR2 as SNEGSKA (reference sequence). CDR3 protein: CSARRENYNEQFF. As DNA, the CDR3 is TGCAGTGCTAGAAGAGAGAACTACAATGAGCAGTTCTTC.

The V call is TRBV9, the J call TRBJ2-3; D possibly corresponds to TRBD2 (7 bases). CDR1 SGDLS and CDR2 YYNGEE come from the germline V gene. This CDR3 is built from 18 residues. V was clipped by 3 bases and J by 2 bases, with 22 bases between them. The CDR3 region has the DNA TGTGCCAGCAGCGGGGACCTTAGGGGGGGCACATACACAGATACGCAGTATTTT. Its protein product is CASSGDLRGGTYTDTQYF.

As DNA, the CDR3 is TGTGCCAGCAGCGTCGTTGACAGGCCAAGGATTAACTATGGCTACACCTTC. It codes for CASSVVDRPRINYGYTF. The chain has TRBV9 and TRBJ1-2; possible D gene TRBD1, 6 bases. Trimming took 2 bases from V and 1 from J, leaving 18 bases between them. Germline loops: CDR1 SGDLS, CDR2 YYNGEE. This CDR3 has 17 amino acids.

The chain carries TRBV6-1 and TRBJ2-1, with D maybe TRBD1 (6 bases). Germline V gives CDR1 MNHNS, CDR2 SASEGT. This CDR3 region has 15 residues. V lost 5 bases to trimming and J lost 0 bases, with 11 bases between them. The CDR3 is CASSISTGSYNEQFF. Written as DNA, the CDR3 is TGTGCCAGCAGTATTTCGACAGGCTCCTACAATGAGCAGTTCTTC.

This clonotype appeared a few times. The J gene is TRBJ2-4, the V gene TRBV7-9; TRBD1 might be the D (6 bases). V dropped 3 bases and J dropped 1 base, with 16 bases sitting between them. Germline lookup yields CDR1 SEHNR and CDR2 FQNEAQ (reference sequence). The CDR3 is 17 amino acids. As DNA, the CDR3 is TGTGCCAGCAGCTTCGAACAGGGAAACGGGGCCAAAAACATTCAGTACTTC. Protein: CASSFEQGNGAKNIQYF.

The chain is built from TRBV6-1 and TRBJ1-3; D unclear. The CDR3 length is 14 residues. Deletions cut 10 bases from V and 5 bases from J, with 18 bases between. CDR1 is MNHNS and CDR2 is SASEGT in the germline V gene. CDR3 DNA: TGTGCCACGGCGGCTGGGGTTTCTAGAAACACCATATATTTT. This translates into CATAAGVSRNTIYF.

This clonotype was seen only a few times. The CDR3 is CASSPQVETQYF. CDR3 coding DNA: TGTGCCAGCAGCCCACAAGTTGAGACCCAGTACTTC. This sequence joins TRBV7-9 and TRBJ2-5; D gene unclear. The CDR3 contains 12 residues. Germline V gene data show CDR1 as SEHNR and CDR2 as FQNEAQ (reference sequence). The ends were cut back, 5 bases at V and 5 bases at J, with 9 bases in the middle. Full variable domain (missing parts from reference TRBV7-9 and TRBJ2-5): DTGVSQNPRHKITKRGQNVTFRCDPISEHNRLYWYRQTLGQGPEFLTYFQNEAQLEKSRLLSDRFSAERPKGSFSTLEIQRTEQGDSAMYLCASSPQVETQYFGPGTRLLVL.

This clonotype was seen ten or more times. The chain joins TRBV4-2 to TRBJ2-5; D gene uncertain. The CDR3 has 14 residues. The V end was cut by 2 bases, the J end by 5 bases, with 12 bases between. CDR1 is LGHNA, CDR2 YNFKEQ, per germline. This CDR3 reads CASSQRAQGETQYF. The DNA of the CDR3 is TGTGCCAGCAGCCAACGGGCCCAAGGGGAGACCCAGTACTTC.

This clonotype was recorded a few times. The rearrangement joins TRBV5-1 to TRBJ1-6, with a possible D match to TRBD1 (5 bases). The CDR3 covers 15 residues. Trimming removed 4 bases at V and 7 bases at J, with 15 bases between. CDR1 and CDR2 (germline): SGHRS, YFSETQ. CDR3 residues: CASSAVWRGNSPLHF. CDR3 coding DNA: TGCGCCAGCAGCGCCGTTTGGAGGGGAAATTCACCCCTCCACTTT.

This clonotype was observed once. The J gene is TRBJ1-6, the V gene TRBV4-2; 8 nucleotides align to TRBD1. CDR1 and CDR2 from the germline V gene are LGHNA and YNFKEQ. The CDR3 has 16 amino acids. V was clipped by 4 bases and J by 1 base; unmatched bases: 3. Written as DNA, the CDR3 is TGTGCCAGCAGCCCTCGGACAGGGTCCTATAATTCACCCCTCCACTTT. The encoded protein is CASSPRTGSYNSPLHF.

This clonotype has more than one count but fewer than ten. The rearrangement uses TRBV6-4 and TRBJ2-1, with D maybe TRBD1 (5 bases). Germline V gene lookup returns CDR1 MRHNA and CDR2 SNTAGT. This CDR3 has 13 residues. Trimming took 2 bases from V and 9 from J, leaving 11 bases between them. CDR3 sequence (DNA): TGTGCCAGCAGTGACACGGAAAGGGGTGAGCAGTTCTTC. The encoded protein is CASSDTERGEQFF.

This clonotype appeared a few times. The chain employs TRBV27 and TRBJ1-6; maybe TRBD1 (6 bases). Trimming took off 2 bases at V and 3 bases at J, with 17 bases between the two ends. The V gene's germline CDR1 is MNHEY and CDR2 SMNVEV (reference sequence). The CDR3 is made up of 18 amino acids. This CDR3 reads CASSLRGIPNHYNSPLHF. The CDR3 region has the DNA TGTGCCAGCAGTTTAAGGGGGATACCGAACCACTATAATTCACCCCTCCACTTT.

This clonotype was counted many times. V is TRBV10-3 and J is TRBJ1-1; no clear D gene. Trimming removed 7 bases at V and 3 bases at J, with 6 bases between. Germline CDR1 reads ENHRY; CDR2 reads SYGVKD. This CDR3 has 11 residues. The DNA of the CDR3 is TGTGCCATCAAACACCACACTGAAGCTTTCTTT. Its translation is CAIKHHTEAFF.

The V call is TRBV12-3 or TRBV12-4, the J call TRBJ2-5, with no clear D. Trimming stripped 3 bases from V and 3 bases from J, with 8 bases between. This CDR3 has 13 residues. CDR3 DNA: TGTGCCAGCAGTTTTGTACTAAAAGAGACCCAGTACTTC. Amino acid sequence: CASSFVLKETQYF.

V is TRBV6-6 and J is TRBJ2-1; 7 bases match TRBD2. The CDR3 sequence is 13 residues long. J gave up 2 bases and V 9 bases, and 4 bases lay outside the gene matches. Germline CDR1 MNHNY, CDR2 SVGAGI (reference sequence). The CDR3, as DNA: TGTGCCAGTGCCGGGACTACCTACAATGAGCAGTTCTTC. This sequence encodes CASAGTTYNEQFF.

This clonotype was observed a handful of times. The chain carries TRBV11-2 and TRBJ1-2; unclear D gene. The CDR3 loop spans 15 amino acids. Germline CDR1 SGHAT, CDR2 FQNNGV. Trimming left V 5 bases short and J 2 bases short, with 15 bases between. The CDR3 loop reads CASSHIRAPNYGYTF. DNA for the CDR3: TGTGCCAGCAGCCACATTAGGGCGCCCAACTATGGCTACACCTTC.

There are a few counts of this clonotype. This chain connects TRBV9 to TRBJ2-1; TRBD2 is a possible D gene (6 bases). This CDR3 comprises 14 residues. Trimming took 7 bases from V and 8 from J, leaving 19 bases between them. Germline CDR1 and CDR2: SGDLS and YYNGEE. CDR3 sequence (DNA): TGTGCCAGCTTAGGGGAGCAGGGCGGGGATGAGCAGTTCTTC. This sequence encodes CASLGEQGGDEQFF.

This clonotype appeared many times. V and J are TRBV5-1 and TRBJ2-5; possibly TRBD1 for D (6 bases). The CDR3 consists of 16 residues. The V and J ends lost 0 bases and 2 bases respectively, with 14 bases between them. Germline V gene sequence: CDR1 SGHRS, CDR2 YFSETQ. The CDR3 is CASSLGRGPKQETQYF. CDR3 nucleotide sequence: TGCGCCAGCAGCTTGGGCAGGGGCCCCAAGCAAGAGACCCAGTACTTC.

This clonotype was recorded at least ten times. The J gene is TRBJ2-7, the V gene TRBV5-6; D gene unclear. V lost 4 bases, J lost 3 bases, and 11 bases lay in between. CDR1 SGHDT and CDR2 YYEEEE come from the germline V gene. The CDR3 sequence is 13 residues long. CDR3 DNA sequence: TGTGCCAGCAGCCCTTTTCCCCTCTACGAGCAGTACTTC. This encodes CASSPFPLYEQYF.

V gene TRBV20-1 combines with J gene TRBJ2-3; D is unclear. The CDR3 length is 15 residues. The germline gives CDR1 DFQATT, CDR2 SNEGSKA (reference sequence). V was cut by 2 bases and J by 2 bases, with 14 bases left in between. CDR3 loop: CSARFHTVFTDTQYF. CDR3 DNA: TGCAGTGCTAGATTCCATACCGTCTTCACAGATACGCAGTATTTT.